This TCR beta chain was recorded in a study of blood T cell repertoires in COVID-19. By frequency in the sample, this clone is medium-sized. TCRdb keeps only in-frame clones here, not all; method: immunoSEQ multiplex PCR. The data contain 200,000 to 250,000 clones, more than 70% of them singletons. The CDR3 length is 13 residues. Per the germline V gene, CDR1 is SGDLS and CDR2 is YYNGEE. Unmatched junction bases numbered 3, after V lost 4 bases and J lost 3 bases. The receptor comes from a woman aged 80 or over with acute or convalescent COVID-19. This sequence joins TRBV9 and TRBJ2-7, with 8 bases lining up with TRBD1. The material sequenced was peripheral blood. The chain's CDR3 is CASSFGTGYEQYF. As DNA, the CDR3 is TGTGCCAGCAGCTTTGGGACAGGCTACGAGCAGTACTTC.